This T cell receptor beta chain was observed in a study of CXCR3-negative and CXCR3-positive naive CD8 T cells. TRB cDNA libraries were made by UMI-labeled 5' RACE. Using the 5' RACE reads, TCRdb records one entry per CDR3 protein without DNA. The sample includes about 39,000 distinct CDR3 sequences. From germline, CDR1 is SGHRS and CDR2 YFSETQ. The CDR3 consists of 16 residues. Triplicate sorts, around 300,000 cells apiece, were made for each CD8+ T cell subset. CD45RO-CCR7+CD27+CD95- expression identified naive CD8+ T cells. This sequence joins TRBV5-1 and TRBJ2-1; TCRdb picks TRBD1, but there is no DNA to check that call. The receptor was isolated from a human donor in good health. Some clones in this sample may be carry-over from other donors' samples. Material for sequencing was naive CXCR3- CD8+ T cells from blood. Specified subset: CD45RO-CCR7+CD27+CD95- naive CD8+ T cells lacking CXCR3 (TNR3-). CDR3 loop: CASSLAWGQTYNEQFF.